Listed here are 29 T cell receptor beta chains from one sample, sequenced in a study of tumor-infiltrating lymphocytes in primary liver carcinoma. A primer matching the constant region was used to make TCR beta cDNA from around 550 ng of total RNA. Three nested multiplex PCR rounds of slightly modified ARM-PCR generated TCR beta libraries. Rounds one and two of PCR, each of roughly 10 cycles, were primed with TRBV1-TRBV30 forward primers and a C-beta reverse primer. MiXCR was run by TCRdb on the multiplex PCR reads, yielding one entry per CDR3 protein. The table lists some 320,000 distinct CDR3 sequences, about 60% of them singletons. Germline DNA was also extracted, and blood RNA was taken from unsorted whole blood. The sample was peripheral blood. These receptors originate from a man between 35 and 55 years old with primary liver carcinoma and hepatitis B virus infection.

This rearrangement joins TRBV11-3 to TRBJ2-1; D possibly corresponds to TRBD1 (5 bases). With 5 bases removed from V and 15 bases from J, the gap between germline ends came to 26 bases. CDR1 and CDR2 from the germline V gene are SGHNT and YENEEA. The CDR3 has 15 residues. The CDR3 DNA is TGTGCCAGCAGCCTGCAAGGGGTCTCGGGCAATGAACGGTTCTTC. This gives the protein CASSLQGVSGNERFF.

Remarks on this clonotype: Possible read error: a much larger clone is one base away. The chain joins TRBV5-6 to TRBJ2-5; D not certain. Per germline, CDR1 SGHDT and CDR2 YYEEEE. The V end lost 3 bases, the J end lost 5 bases, and 14 bases lay between the germline ends. The CDR3 is 14 residues long. In nucleotides, the CDR3 is TGTGCCAGCAGCTATCGTAGGGTGCGGGAGACCCAGTACTTC. This encodes CASSYRRVRETQYF.

The chain recombines TRBV28 with TRBJ1-1; D ambiguous. Germline V CDR1 and CDR2: MDHEN, SYDVKM. The CDR3 is made up of 16 amino acids. V was clipped by 5 bases and J by 0 bases, with 16 bases between them. This chain's CDR3 is CASSPPSGPLNTEAFF. As DNA, the CDR3 is TGTGCCAGCAGTCCCCCCAGCGGGCCCTTGAACACTGAAGCTTTCTTT.

This clonotype was picked up one time. Lacking the conserved final phenylalanine or tryptophan, this CDR3 likely reflects a read error. The limits of the CDR3 on the DNA are not certain, so only TCRdb's listed CDR3 is given. The chain's CDR3 is CASSYSSKREINTGELLS. The V call is TRBV6-2 or TRBV6-3, the J call TRBJ2-2; the D call in the table, TRBD2, was not verified against the DNA. Germline V gene data show CDR1 as MNHEY and CDR2 as SVGEGT. The CDR3 comprises 18 residues, both ends counted.

Comments on this clonotype: Mismatch with germline at one junction end may stem from a read error. V is TRBV6-5 and J is TRBJ2-7; weak D call: TRBD2 (6 bases). The CDR3 covers 13 residues. Germline V gene sequence: CDR1 MNHEY, CDR2 SVGAGI. The CDR3 DNA sequence: TGTGTCAGCAGCGCCGGGACTCTTACGGAGCAGTACTTC. Translating gives CVSSAGTLTEQYF.

V is TRBV11-2 and J is TRBJ2-1; 7 nucleotides align to TRBD2. The CDR3 runs to 17 residues. Germline CDR1 SGHAT, CDR2 FQNNGV. The junction had 14 bases not matched to a gene; V was cut back by 0 bases and J by 9 bases. The CDR3 loop reads CASSLDPGGSDWGEQFF. CDR3 coding DNA: TGTGCCAGCAGCTTAGATCCCGGCGGGAGCGATTGGGGTGAGCAGTTCTTC.

With regard to this clonotype: The CDR3 does not end in the conserved phenylalanine or tryptophan, so this is likely a read error. The CDR3 DNA sequence: TGTGCCAGCGGGCTGAGCTCTGGGGCCAACGTCCTGACTTTG. It translates to CASGLSSGANVLTL. J is TRBJ2-6 and V is TRBV11-2; no clear D gene. The CDR3 contains 14 residues. CDR1 is SGHAT and CDR2 is FQNNGV in the germline V gene. The ends were cut back, 8 bases at V and 0 bases at J, with 8 bases in the middle.

On this clonotype: A much bigger clone sits one base away, suggesting this may be a read error. This CDR3 fails to terminate in the conserved phenylalanine or tryptophan, so it likely reflects a read error. The chain has TRBV6-1 and TRBJ1-2, with no clear D. Germline CDR1 reads MNHNS; CDR2 reads SASEGT. This CDR3 is 13 amino acids long. V lost 2 bases and J 1 base, leaving 5 bases between the germline ends. CDR3 DNA sequence: TGTGCCAGCAGTGAATCTTTTAACTATGGCTACACCATC. It codes for CASSESFNYGYTI.

For this clonotype: This may be a read error, as it is one base from a much larger clone. No conserved phenylalanine or tryptophan ends this CDR3, so it is likely a read error. V and J are TRBV6-2 or TRBV6-3 and TRBJ2-1; D is unclear. Germline CDR1 and CDR2: MNHEY and SVGEGT. Between the trimmed V and J ends, which lost 8 bases and 1 base, there was a span of 3 bases. This CDR3 has 11 amino acids. The CDR3 DNA sequence: TGTGCCAGCGGGTCCTACAATGAGCAGTTCTCC. It encodes CASGSYNEQFS.

This clonotype was observed a handful of times. The chain is built from TRBV11-2 and TRBJ2-7; maybe TRBD2 (5 bases). The germline CDR1 and CDR2 sequences are SGHAT and FQNNGV. The V end lost 2 bases, the J end lost 4 bases, and 9 bases lay between the germline ends. There are 13 residues in the CDR3. CDR3 bases: TGTGCCAGCAGCTTAATTCCGGGATACGAGCAGTACTTC. Encoded protein: CASSLIPGYEQYF.

The chain employs TRBV6-1 and TRBJ1-3; weak D call: TRBD1 (6 bases). Trimming took off 5 bases at V and 4 bases at J, with 18 bases between the two ends. CDR3 size: 16 residues. Germline V lookup: CDR1 MNHNS, CDR2 SASEGT. The DNA for the CDR3 is TGTGCCAGCAGTCCCGTAACGGGGGCGCGAGGAAACACCATATATTTT. It translates to CASSPVTGARGNTIYF.

There are a few counts of this clonotype. A much larger clone sits a single nucleotide away, making a read error possible. The CDR3 region has the DNA TGCGCCGGCAGCCAAGAAAAGGCGGGAGGGCCGAATGAGCAGTTCTTC. This sequence encodes CAGSQEKAGGPNEQFF. This chain uses TRBV4-1 with TRBJ2-1; 9 bases agree with TRBD2. The CDR3 has 16 residues. Germline values: CDR1 MGHRA, CDR2 YSYEKL.

Note on this clonotype: A much larger clone is a single base away; this may be a read error. The V and J genes are TRBV6-5 and TRBJ2-7, with D perhaps matching TRBD2 (7 bases). The germline CDR1 and CDR2 sequences are MNHEY and SVGAGI. CDR3 length equals 14 residues. CDR3 in amino acids: CASSPGGRSYERYF. The DNA for the CDR3 is TGTGCCAGCAGTCCCGGGGGGCGCTCCTACGAGCGGTACTTC.

For this clonotype: A read error may account for a junction end that differs from germline. The chain carries TRBV5-1 and TRBJ2-3; no definite D call. CDR1 and CDR2 from the germline V gene are SGHRS and YFSETQ. The length of the CDR3 is 14 residues. The CDR3 is CASSLLNPRDRQYF. CDR3 DNA: TGCGCCAGCAGCTTGCTGAATCCAAGAGATAGGCAGTATTTT.

For this clonotype: This may arise from a read error, as a much more abundant clone is one base away. The chain couples TRBV6-6 to TRBJ2-7; D gene ambiguous. The CDR3 spans 15 residues. Germline V gives CDR1 MNHNY, CDR2 SVGAGI (reference sequence). Trimming removed 0 bases at V and 3 bases at J, with 12 bases between. The CDR3 region is CASSYSESTIYEQYF. The CDR3 DNA reads TGTGCCAGCAGTTACTCGGAGTCCACAATCTACGAGCAGTACTTC.

As regards this clonotype: At one end the junction does not follow the germline gene, possibly because of a read error. The V and J genes are TRBV7-9 and TRBJ2-5; D gene unclear. The CDR3 contains 12 residues. Germline CDR1 is SEHNR and CDR2 is FQNEAQ (reference sequence). The CDR3 loop reads CASSLNQETQCF. CDR3 DNA: TGTGCCAGCAGCTTAAACCAAGAGACCCAGTGCTTC.

V is TRBV10-3 and J is TRBJ1-5, with no clear D. CDR1 and CDR2 from the germline V gene are ENHRY and SYGVKD. V gave up 8 bases and J gave up 4 bases, with 12 bases separating them. The CDR3 has 13 residues. The CDR3 nucleotides read TGTGCCATCGCCCCGGGCCCTAATCAGCCCCAGCATTTT. It codes for CAIAPGPNQPQHF.

The chain combines TRBV2 with TRBJ2-3; a possible D gene is TRBD2 (5 bases). Trimming left V 2 bases short and J 4 bases short, with 10 bases between. The CDR3 is 14 residues long. CDR1 is SNHLY, CDR2 FYNNEI, per germline. This chain's CDR3 is CASSERMEADTQYF. As DNA, the CDR3 is TGTGCCAGCAGTGAACGAATGGAGGCAGATACGCAGTATTTT.

This chain connects TRBV7-8 to TRBJ1-2; D uncertain. Trimming left V 2 bases short and J 4 bases short, with 14 bases between. Germline loops: CDR1 SGHVS, CDR2 FQNEAQ. The CDR3 totals 15 residues. CDR3 sequence: CASSLISGFGYGYTF. The CDR3, as DNA: TGTGCCAGCAGCTTAATTAGCGGGTTCGGCTATGGCTACACCTTC. Filled out from reference TRBV7-8 and TRBJ1-2, the complete variable domain reads GAGVSQSPRYKVAKRGQDVALRCDPISGHVSLFWYQQALGQGPEFLTYFQNEAQLDKSGLPSDRFFAERPEGSVSTLKIQRTQQEDSAVYLCASSLISGFGYGYTFGSGTRLTVV.

Points on this clonotype: Given a much more abundant clone one base away, this may be a read error. The rearrangement uses TRBV5-4 and TRBJ1-5; maybe TRBD1 (5 bases). This CDR3 region has 14 residues. Per the germline V gene, CDR1 is SGHNT and CDR2 is YYREEE (reference sequence). The CDR3 is CASGLAGGNQPQHF. The CDR3 nucleotides read TGTGCCAGCGGCTTGGCGGGGGGCAATCAGCCCCAGCATTTT.

A remark on this clonotype: A much larger clone differs from this one at a single base, so this may be a read error. This chain joins TRBV29-1 and TRBJ2-7, with D hard to call. Trimming shortened V by 5 bases and J by 3 bases, and 11 bases separated the two germline ends. The CDR3 is made up of 12 amino acids. CDR1 and CDR2 (germline): SQVTM, ANQGSEA. The CDR3 DNA sequence: TGCAGCGTTAGTGGCAACTTCTACGAGCAGTACTTC. Translated: CSVSGNFYEQYF.

As for this clonotype: A read error may be the cause here, since a much bigger clone is one base away. The J gene is TRBJ2-1, the V gene TRBV6-1; D perhaps matches TRBD2 (5 bases). Germline lookup yields CDR1 MNHNS and CDR2 SASEGT. Between the trimmed V and J ends, which lost 2 bases and 6 bases, there was a span of 14 bases. This CDR3 has 15 residues. Written as DNA, the CDR3 is TGTGCCAGCAGTGAACCCACTGCCAGCGGCAATGAGCAGTTCTTC. Amino acids: CASSEPTASGNEQFF.

This clonotype was seen a handful of times. This may be a read error, as it is one base from a much larger clone. This sequence joins TRBV4-2 and TRBJ2-1, with D uncertain. Germline CDR1 LGHNA, CDR2 YNFKEQ. There are 14 residues in the CDR3. Trimming left V 3 bases short and J 10 bases short, with 16 bases between. CDR3 DNA sequence: TGTGCCAGCAGCCATGATATGGCCGCCAGCGAGCAGTTCTTC. It is translated as CASSHDMAASEQFF.

The chain carries TRBV4-2 and TRBJ2-3; 8 nucleotides line up with TRBD2. CDR1 is LGHNA, CDR2 YNFKEQ, per germline. The CDR3 is 16 amino acids. This CDR3 is CTNSQDLGTRGGTQYF. In nucleotides, the CDR3 is TGTACCAACAGCCAAGATTTGGGGACTAGGGGCGGTACGCAGTATTTT.

Notes on this clonotype: Its ends do not fully match the called genes, so a read error is possible. The J gene is TRBJ2-2, the V gene TRBV11-3; a possible D gene is TRBD1 (5 bases). Per the germline V gene, CDR1 is SGHNT and CDR2 is YENEEA. The CDR3 extends over 16 amino acids. The CDR3 sequence is CDSSLGVQTNTGELFF. CDR3 coding DNA: TGTGACAGCAGCTTAGGGGTACAGACGAACACCGGGGAGCTGTTTTTT.

As concerns this clonotype: The germline gene is not matched at one end of the junction; a read error may be the cause. The rearrangement links TRBV11-2 to TRBJ2-3, with 7 positions matching TRBD2. The CDR3 length is 13 residues. The germline V gene encodes CDR1 SGHAT and CDR2 FQNNGV. For the CDR3, the DNA is TGTGTCAGCAGCCTCTGGACTAGGGATACGCAGTATTTT. Its translation is CVSSLWTRDTQYF. The whole variable domain, remainder taken from reference TRBV11-2 and TRBJ2-3, is EAGVAQSPRYKIIEKRQSVAFWCNPISGHATLYWYQQILGQGPKLLIQFQNNGVVDDSQLPKDRFSAERLKGVDSTLKIQPAKLEDSAVYLCVSSLWTRDTQYFGPGTRLTVL.

Of note for this clonotype: The junction does not match germline at one end; this may be a read error. The chain is built from TRBV5-4 and TRBJ1-5; D is unclear. Germline values: CDR1 SGHNT, CDR2 YYREEE (reference sequence). The CDR3 is 10 amino acids. This chain's CDR3 is CAGSSQPQHF. As DNA, the CDR3 is TGTGCCGGCAGCTCCCAGCCCCAGCATTTT.

On this clonotype itself: Just one base apart from a much larger clone, this may be a read error. The chain carries TRBV29-1 and TRBJ1-5; no clear D gene. This CDR3 is 13 amino acids long. V was pared by 4 bases and J by 5 bases, with 12 bases between. Germline CDR1 SQVTM, CDR2 ANQGSEA. The CDR3 DNA follows: TGCAGCGTTGTAACTCGTAGAGATCAGCCCCAGCATTTT. This encodes CSVVTRRDQPQHF.

The chain links TRBV5-1 to TRBJ2-3, with D possibly being TRBD1 (6 bases). The length of the CDR3 is 14 residues. V lost 4 bases to trimming and J lost 2 bases, with 11 bases between them. Looked up from germline, CDR1 is SGHRS and CDR2 is YFSETQ. The CDR3 coding sequence is TGCGCCAGCAGCATGGGACAATCCACAGATACGCAGTATTTT. This gives the protein CASSMGQSTDTQYF.